Shown below are 10 T cell receptor beta chains from a single sample sequenced in a study of blood T cell repertoires in COVID-19. TCRdb's table, derived via immunoSEQ multiplex PCR, lists solely in-frame clones and lacks some. The profile covers 95,000 to 150,000 clones, with over 70% appearing a single time and roughly 30% taken by the ten largest. Sequenced: peripheral blood. The source of these receptors is a woman between 65 and 79 years old with acute or convalescent COVID-19.

In this sample, this clone turned up a few times. V usage is TRBV7-2 and J usage is TRBJ2-7, with TRBD1 identical over 7 bases. The CDR3 runs 13 residues. Trimming removed 3 bases from V and 3 bases from J; junction bases left unmatched: 2. Germline CDR1 SGHTA, CDR2 FQGNSA. The DNA of the CDR3 is TGTGCCAGCAGCTTTGACAGGGTCTACGAGCAGTACTTC. Translation gives CASSFDRVYEQYF.

This clone was seen a handful of times. The chain uses TRBV9 and TRBJ1-1; no definite D call. The length of the CDR3 is 13 residues. The germline gives CDR1 SGDLS, CDR2 YYNGEE. The V gene lost 1 base and the J gene lost 5 bases, with 9 bases spanning the gap. CDR3 nucleotides: TGTGCCAGCAGCGTATGGGAGCGGACTGAAGCTTTCTTT. It codes for CASSVWERTEAFF.

V is TRBV6-1 and J is TRBJ1-2; a weak D match, TRBD1 (5 bases). In germline, CDR1 is MNHNS, CDR2 SASEGT. The CDR3 has 15 amino acids. V was cut by 1 base and J by 2 bases, with 11 bases left in between. The CDR3 coding sequence is TGTGCCAGCAGTGAAGGGTTCGCAGGGAACTATGGCTACACCTTC. Translating it yields CASSEGFAGNYGYTF.

The chain joins TRBV29-1 to TRBJ1-6; the D is unclear. V was pared by 3 bases and J by 9 bases, with 12 bases between. The germline gives CDR1 SQVTM, CDR2 ANQGSEA. The CDR3 spans 13 residues. CDR3: CSVDGQAGSPLHF. The CDR3 region has the DNA TGCAGCGTTGATGGGCAGGCGGGTTCACCCCTCCACTTT.

This CDR3 is CASSARGLDEKLFF. The CDR3 DNA follows: TGTGCCAGCAGCGCTCGAGGGTTGGATGAAAAACTGTTTTTT. The chain employs TRBV13 and TRBJ1-4; D call uncertain. The length of the CDR3 is 14 residues. CDR1 is PRHDT and CDR2 is FYEKMQ in the germline V gene (reference sequence). Trimming shortened V by 5 bases and J by 6 bases, and 13 bases separated the two germline ends.

A single count supports this clone. The V gene is TRBV7-2, the J gene TRBJ2-5, with 7 bases aligning to TRBD2. After removal of 2 bases from V and 1 base from J, the junction contained 4 bases not matched to a gene. The germline V gene encodes CDR1 SGHTA and CDR2 FQGNSA. CDR3 length equals 15 residues. In nucleotides, the CDR3 is TGTGCCAGCAGCTTAATGGCGGGGGTCCAAGAGACCCAGTACTTC. This translates into CASSLMAGVQETQYF.

The rearrangement joins TRBV5-6 to TRBJ1-3, with 8 bases aligning to TRBD1. This CDR3 has 18 residues. Germline CDR1 and CDR2: SGHDT and YYEEEE. V lost 4 bases to trimming and J lost 0 bases; unmatched junction nucleotides: 12. The DNA for the CDR3 is TGTGCCAGCAGCCGGAGCCAGGGGGCGCAAAACTCTGGAAACACCATATATTTT. Protein product: CASSRSQGAQNSGNTIYF.

J is TRBJ2-1 and V is TRBV7-2, with 9 bases that match TRBD2. Germline V gene data show CDR1 as SGHTA and CDR2 as FQGNSA. With 6 bases clipped from V and 0 bases from J, the junction kept 0 bases outside the gene matches. The CDR3 extends over 14 amino acids. CDR3: CASRRGGSYNEQFF. The CDR3 nucleotides are TGTGCCAGCAGGCGGGGGGGCTCCTACAATGAGCAGTTCTTC.

CDR3 in DNA: TGTGCCAGCAGCCCCGGGGATGAGCAGTTCTTC. Residues: CASSPGDEQFF. The chain links TRBV7-6 to TRBJ2-1, with a possible D match to TRBD2 (5 bases). Trimming removed 5 bases from V and 8 bases from J, with 7 bases in between. The CDR3 covers 11 residues. Germline loops: CDR1 SGHVS, CDR2 FNYEAQ. Looking up the rest from reference TRBV7-6 and TRBJ2-1 gives the full variable domain: GAGVSQSPRYKVTKRGQDVALRCDPISGHVSLYWYRQALGQGPEFLTYFNYEAQQDKSGLPNDRFSAERPEGSISTLTIQRTEQRDSAMYRCASSPGDEQFFGPGTRLTVL.

The rearrangement uses TRBV5-4 and TRBJ2-1, with 8 bases lining up with TRBD2. This CDR3 contains 16 residues. The V and J ends lost 4 bases and 1 base, in that order; junction bases with no gene match: 7. Germline V gene lookup returns CDR1 SGHNT and CDR2 YYREEE (reference sequence). CDR3 residues: CASSPGGERSYNEQFF. CDR3 in DNA: TGTGCCAGCAGCCCCGGGGGGGAACGGTCCTACAATGAGCAGTTCTTC.